This T cell receptor beta chain was found in a study of T-cell memory formation after mild COVID-19. The length of the CDR3 is 14 residues. Germline loops: CDR1 DFQATT, CDR2 SNEGSKA (reference sequence). Trimming stripped 3 bases from V and 2 bases from J, with 13 bases between. Amplification by 5'RACE using constant-segment primers produced TCR alpha and TCR beta cDNA libraries that carried sample barcodes and UMIs. TCRdb re-analysed the 5' RACE reads in MiXCR, keeping a single row per CDR3 protein. In the table there are 140,000 to 150,000 distinct CDR3 sequences, 6% of which are singletons. Sequences were obtained from PBMCs or a T cell subset sorted from them (not recorded which). The TCR sequence derives from an adult woman who had mild COVID-19 (a few samples of this study predate the infection). Cell type and time point are not known. The rearrangement joins TRBV20-1 to TRBJ2-5; a possible D gene is TRBD2 (5 bases). The CDR3 nucleotides are TGCAGTGCTAGTAACACGGGAACACAAGAGACCCAGTACTTC. Encoded protein: CSASNTGTQETQYF.